The entry below describes one T cell receptor beta chain. This entry belongs to a study of blood T cell repertoires in COVID-19. Trimming took off 5 bases at V and 4 bases at J, with 17 bases between the two ends. The CDR3 sequence is 15 residues long. CDR1 SNHLY and CDR2 FYNNEI come from the germline V gene. Authors' processing steps: From reference gene primer amplification, estimates of nucleated cell counts were derived. Produced via immunoSEQ multiplex PCR; TCRdb's table is partial and in-frame only. V, J and clone size reflect that table, while D and trimming were determined from the DNA. The sample lists 150,000 to 200,000 clones, roughly 80% occurring once.

The chain has TRBV2 and TRBJ2-5, with D unresolved. The origin of this receptor is a woman over 75 with COVID-19, enrolled during active disease. The material sequenced was peripheral blood. DNA of the CDR3: TGTGCCAGCAGTTTTATGCGGCTAGACTCAGAGACCCAGTACTTC. It translates to CASSFMRLDSETQYF.